Reported below is one TCR beta chain. The germline gives CDR1 SQVTM, CDR2 ANQGSEA. This CDR3 has 13 residues. J lost 9 bases, V lost 7 bases, and 7 bases had no gene match. The entry originates in a study of blood T cell repertoires in COVID-19. At the level of the study: Some COVID-19 samples were acute and others convalescent; all came from the United States, Italy and Spain.

The data were produced by immunoSEQ multiplex PCR, yet TCRdb's version contains in-frame clones alone and is incomplete. There are over 100,000 clones in the sample; 80% to 85% occur only once, and approximately 7.9% lies in the top ten. The chain has TRBV29-1 and TRBJ2-1, with TRBD2 identical over 12 bases. The sample taken for sequencing was peripheral blood. This sequence was found in a man aged 65 to 79 with acute or convalescent COVID-19. CDR3 bases: TGCAGCGACCTAGCGGGAGGGCGGTCTGAGCAGTTCTTC. The encoded protein is CSDLAGGRSEQFF.